The sequence of this T cell receptor (beta chain) was determined in a study of identical twins. Germline-derived CDR1 and CDR2 are LNHNV and YYDKDF (reference sequence). CDR3 length equals 15 residues. V was pared by 5 bases and J by 4 bases, with 5 bases of the junction left unmatched. TCRdb reanalysed the 5' RACE reads using MiXCR and keeps one entry per CDR3 protein. The sample lists about 700,000 distinct CDR3 sequences, approximately 6.1% seen once, with roughly 1.8% in the top ten. This clonotype showed up many times. The chain recombines TRBV15 with TRBJ2-2, with 9 positions matching TRBD1. The receptor's source is a man aged 18 to 30 in good health. What was sequenced was naive T cells sorted from blood. CDR3 residues: CATSLGTGSTGELFF. CDR3 in DNA: TGTGCCACCAGCCTAGGGACAGGGTCCACCGGGGAGCTGTTTTTT.